The 30 T cell receptor beta chains below were found in one sample sequenced in a study of T cell responses to AZD1222 COVID-19 vaccine. Assay: immunoSEQ multiplex PCR; the TCRdb copy retains only in-frame clones and omits some. The sample shows about 99,000 clones, more than 80% of them seen only once. Specimen: peripheral blood, collected on day 0 of AZD1222 vaccination. Receptors were obtained from an adult in good health.

V is TRBV19 and J is TRBJ1-5, with 8 bases fitting TRBD1. Germline lookup yields CDR1 LNHDA and CDR2 SQIVND (reference sequence). The CDR3 extends over 15 amino acids. Trimming took 5 bases from V and 4 from J; bases not matched to a gene: 7. Here the CDR3 reads CASSVDRVRNQPQHF. The CDR3 region has the DNA TGTGCCAGTAGTGTGGACAGGGTAAGGAATCAGCCCCAGCATTTT.

This rearrangement joins TRBV5-8 to TRBJ2-7; 7 positions agree with TRBD1. Germline V gene lookup returns CDR1 SGHTS and CDR2 YDEGEE. The CDR3 has 12 residues. Trimming removed 7 bases from V and 3 bases from J; junction bases left unmatched: 4. CDR3 sequence: CASARQGYEQYF. The CDR3 region has the DNA TGTGCCAGCGCCCGACAGGGCTACGAGCAGTACTTC. The full variable domain, in which reference TRBV5-8 and TRBJ2-7 provide the parts outside the CDR3, is EAGVTQSPTHLIKTRGQQATLRCSPISGHTSVYWYQQALGLGLQFLLWYDEGEERNRGNFPPRFSGRQFPNYSSELNVNALELEDSALYLCASARQGYEQYFGPGTRLTVT.

The V gene is TRBV10-3, the J gene TRBJ1-2, with 8 nucleotides matching TRBD1. The J segment lost 6 bases and the V segment lost 6 bases, leaving 0 bases of the junction unmatched. CDR1 and CDR2 (germline): ENHRY, SYGVKD. CDR3 length equals 11 residues. CDR3 DNA: TGTGCCATCAGGGGACAGGATGGCTACACCTTC. It is translated as CAIRGQDGYTF.

The V call is TRBV11-2, the J call TRBJ1-1; D unresolved. Looked up from germline, CDR1 is SGHAT and CDR2 is FQNNGV. The V gene lost 3 bases and the J gene lost 1 base, with 9 bases spanning the gap. There are 14 residues in the CDR3. The CDR3 spells CASSFGLSNTEAFF. CDR3 nucleotides: TGTGCCAGCAGCTTTGGGCTTTCGAACACTGAAGCTTTCTTT.

This chain uses TRBV7-8 with TRBJ1-5, with a weak D call TRBD1 (6 bases). Germline-derived CDR1 and CDR2 are SGHVS and FQNEAQ. With 9 bases removed from V and 0 bases from J, the gap between germline ends came to 15 bases. The length of the CDR3 is 15 residues. CDR3 DNA sequence: TGTGCCAGTGGGGGGGCTATCTATAGCAATCAGCCCCAGCATTTT. Translating it yields CASGGAIYSNQPQHF. The whole variable domain, filled in from reference TRBV7-8 and TRBJ1-5, reads GAGVSQSPRYKVAKRGQDVALRCDPISGHVSLFWYQQALGQGPEFLTYFQNEAQLDKSGLPSDRFFAERPEGSVSTLKIQRTQQEDSAVYLCASGGAIYSNQPQHFGDGTRLSIL.

V gene TRBV11-3 combines with J gene TRBJ2-1; D possibly corresponds to TRBD1 (6 bases). The V end lost 4 bases, the J end lost 4 bases, and 8 bases lay between the germline ends. The length of the CDR3 is 13 residues. Germline CDR1 reads SGHNT; CDR2 reads YENEEA. Here the CDR3 reads CASSSTGYNEQFF. DNA of the CDR3: TGTGCCAGCAGCTCGACAGGTTACAATGAGCAGTTCTTC.

The chain employs TRBV30 and TRBJ2-1; a weak D match, TRBD1 (7 bases). The CDR3 is 18 amino acids. CDR1 GTSNPN and CDR2 SVGIG come from the germline V gene (reference sequence). The ends were cut back, 2 bases at V and 0 bases at J, with 20 bases in the middle. The CDR3 reads CAWSLLRGWDSSYNEQFF. CDR3 DNA: TGTGCCTGGAGTCTGCTTCGGGGGTGGGACAGCTCCTACAATGAGCAGTTCTTC.

J is TRBJ2-5 and V is TRBV29-1, with 8 bases that match TRBD1. This CDR3 region has 13 residues. V trimming: 4 bases; J trimming: 4 bases; junction bases outside the gene matches: 5. Looked up from germline, CDR1 is SQVTM and CDR2 is ANQGSEA. The CDR3, as DNA: TGCAGCGTTGGATTCACAGGGGGAGAGACCCAGTACTTC. Protein sequence: CSVGFTGGETQYF.

This chain uses TRBV18 with TRBJ1-2; unclear D gene. Germline CDR1 reads KGHSH; CDR2 reads LQKENI. V was trimmed by 2 bases and J by 2 bases, leaving 6 bases between them. The CDR3 is made up of 13 amino acids. DNA of the CDR3: TGTGCCAGCTCACCAGCGGACAACTATGGCTACACCTTC. Encoded protein: CASSPADNYGYTF.

V usage is TRBV5-1 and J usage is TRBJ1-1; TRBD1 aligns across 9 bases. V was clipped by 3 bases and J by 5 bases; unmatched bases: 17. CDR1 and CDR2 from the germline V gene are SGHRS and YFSETQ. This CDR3 is built from 18 residues. DNA of the CDR3: TGCGCCAGCAGCTCGCTCAGCCGGGACAGGGTTCGGAGTACTGAAGCTTTCTTT. Translation: CASSSLSRDRVRSTEAFF.

V gene TRBV3-1 (or the pseudogene TRBV3-2) combines with J gene TRBJ1-1, with TRBD1 as a possible D gene (5 bases). The V end lost 3 bases, the J end lost 0 bases, and 20 bases lay between the germline ends. CDR1 is LGHDT and CDR2 is YNNKEL in the germline V gene (reference sequence). The CDR3 has 18 amino acids. DNA for the CDR3: TGTGCCAGCAGCCAGAGGAGGGGAGGGCTAGGGATGAACACTGAAGCTTTCTTT. This translates into CASSQRRGGLGMNTEAFF.

The J gene is TRBJ2-1, the V gene TRBV19; TRBD2 might be the D (6 bases). This CDR3 has 16 amino acids. Germline loops: CDR1 LNHDA, CDR2 SQIVND (reference sequence). Trimming removed 10 bases from V and 0 bases from J, with 19 bases in between. Here the CDR3 reads CATTGLSTSSYNEQFF. CDR3 sequence (DNA): TGTGCCACCACGGGACTCTCTACTAGCTCCTACAATGAGCAGTTCTTC.

This chain links TRBV4-1 with TRBJ1-4, with a weak D call TRBD1 (5 bases). This CDR3 contains 16 residues. Germline lookup yields CDR1 MGHRA and CDR2 YSYEKL. Trimming removed 3 bases from V and 2 bases from J, with 13 bases in between. The CDR3 sequence: CASSHEMGVTNEKLFF. CDR3 DNA sequence: TGCGCCAGCAGCCATGAAATGGGGGTCACTAATGAAAAACTGTTTTTT.

The genes are TRBV30 and TRBJ2-1; the D is unclear. Between the trimmed V and J ends, which lost 0 bases and 0 bases, there was a span of 9 bases. This CDR3 has 15 residues. Germline V gene lookup returns CDR1 GTSNPN and CDR2 SVGIG (reference sequence). The CDR3 sequence: CAWSVLISSYNEQFF. CDR3 sequence (DNA): TGTGCCTGGAGTGTACTGATAAGCTCCTACAATGAGCAGTTCTTC.

The V gene is TRBV20-1, the J gene TRBJ2-7; TRBD1 matches at 9 bases. This CDR3 is built from 15 residues. CDR1 and CDR2 (germline): DFQATT, SNEGSKA (reference sequence). Trimming at V came to 3 bases and at J to 0 bases, leaving 6 bases not matched to a gene. CDR3 loop: CSASGTGPTSYEQYF. The CDR3 coding sequence is TGCAGTGCTAGTGGGACAGGGCCTACCTCCTACGAGCAGTACTTC.

Regarding this clone: Its ends do not fully match the called genes, so a read error is possible. The J gene is TRBJ2-5, the V gene TRBV3-1 (or the pseudogene TRBV3-2), with unresolved D. The germline V gene encodes CDR1 LGHDT and CDR2 YNNKEL (reference sequence). CDR3 length equals 13 residues. As DNA, the CDR3 is TGTGCCAGCAGCAAAGAGTCTCAAGAGACCCAGTACTTC. Amino acid sequence: CASSKESQETQYF.

V gene TRBV19 combines with J gene TRBJ1-3; no firm D call. The V and J ends lost 5 bases and 0 bases respectively, with 8 bases between them. Germline V gene lookup returns CDR1 LNHDA and CDR2 SQIVND (reference sequence). The CDR3 totals 14 residues. CDR3 coding DNA: TGTGCCAGTAGTCCTTACAACTCTGGAAACACCATATATTTT. Encoded protein: CASSPYNSGNTIYF. The full variable domain, completed using reference TRBV19 and TRBJ1-3, is DGGITQSPKYLFRKEGQNVTLSCEQNLNHDAMYWYRQDPGQGLRLIYYSQIVNDFQKGDIAEGYSVSREKKESFPLTVTSAQKNPTAFYLCASSPYNSGNTIYFGEGSWLTVV.

This clone is a singleton in its sample. This rearrangement joins TRBV23-1 to TRBJ2-3; TRBD2 matches at 11 bases. Being an ORF, TRBV23-1 has a function that is uncertain. This CDR3 spans 19 amino acids. V gave up 4 bases and J gave up 1 base; unmatched junction bases: 13. The CDR3 DNA sequence: TGCGCCAGCAGTCCAGTCACTAGCGGGAGTTGTGGGTGCACAGATACGCAGTATTTT. Its protein is CASSPVTSGSCGCTDTQYF.

V and J are TRBV10-2 and TRBJ2-3; TRBD2 might be the D (5 bases). The length of the CDR3 is 15 residues. Trimming took off 1 base at V and 0 bases at J, with 8 bases between the two ends. Germline lookup yields CDR1 WSHSY and CDR2 SAAADI. The CDR3 DNA sequence: TGCGCCAGCAGTGAGTGGAGCGGAAGCACAGATACGCAGTATTTT. It translates to CASSEWSGSTDTQYF.

The chain is built from TRBV7-2 and TRBJ1-2, with D possibly being TRBD1 (5 bases). This CDR3 region has 15 residues. Trimming stripped 2 bases from V and 5 bases from J, with 15 bases between. Looked up from germline, CDR1 is SGHTA and CDR2 is FQGNSA. The CDR3 loop is CASSLTGGSWYGYTF. DNA for the CDR3: TGTGCCAGCAGCTTAACAGGAGGTAGTTGGTATGGCTACACCTTC.

The chain carries TRBV5-8 and TRBJ1-1, with no clear D. Per germline, CDR1 SGHTS and CDR2 YDEGEE. V shed 7 bases and J shed 10 bases, with 11 bases lying between them. The CDR3 spans 10 residues. CDR3 nucleotides: TGTGCCAGCCTCTGGGCTGGAGCTTTCTTT. Its protein product is CASLWAGAFF.

CDR3 DNA sequence: TGTGCCAGCAGCTATGATGGACACCGCGTCTATGGCTACACCTTC. Protein sequence: CASSYDGHRVYGYTF. The chain uses TRBV7-9 and TRBJ1-2, with D possibly being TRBD1 (5 bases). The CDR3 covers 15 residues. Trimming pared 4 bases from V and 4 bases from J, leaving 16 bases between. CDR1 SEHNR and CDR2 FQNEAQ come from the germline V gene (reference sequence). The whole variable domain, filled in from reference TRBV7-9 and TRBJ1-2, reads DTGVSQNPRHKITKRGQNVTFRCDPISEHNRLYWYRQTLGQGPEFLTYFQNEAQLEKSRLLSDRFSAERPKGSFSTLEIQRTEQGDSAMYLCASSYDGHRVYGYTFGSGTRLTVV.

This chain links TRBV6-2 or TRBV6-3 with TRBJ2-1, with D maybe TRBD2 (5 bases). The germline V and J ends were trimmed by 3 bases and 2 bases, with 11 bases remaining between them. Germline assignment: CDR1 MNHEY and CDR2 SVGEGT. The CDR3 runs 15 residues. The CDR3 loop reads CASSYEGRTYNEQFF. The DNA of the CDR3 is TGTGCCAGCAGTTATGAGGGTAGGACCTACAATGAGCAGTTCTTC.

The chain recombines TRBV7-6 with TRBJ2-1; 7 bases map to TRBD1. This CDR3 is built from 15 residues. The V gene's germline CDR1 is SGHVS and CDR2 FNYEAQ. V gave up 0 bases and J gave up 6 bases; unmatched junction bases: 5. This chain's CDR3 is CASSLAADRSNEQFF. CDR3 in DNA: TGTGCCAGCAGCTTAGCGGCGGACAGGAGCAATGAGCAGTTCTTC.

The V gene is TRBV11-2, the J gene TRBJ1-3, with 7 positions matching TRBD1. Germline-derived CDR1 and CDR2 are SGHAT and FQNNGV. V gave up 1 base and J gave up 0 bases; unmatched junction bases: 9. The CDR3 contains 18 residues. The CDR3 region has the DNA TGTGCCAGCAGCTTAGGCTACAGGGGAAGGAGCTCTGGAAACACCATATATTTT. Residues: CASSLGYRGRSSGNTIYF.

The gene calls are TRBV5-6 and TRBJ1-5, with D uncertain. V gave up 1 base and J gave up 8 bases, with 10 bases separating them. Per the germline V gene, CDR1 is SGHDT and CDR2 is YYEEEE. This CDR3 comprises 13 residues. CDR3: CASSLRGSEPQHF. DNA for the CDR3: TGTGCCAGCAGCTTGCGGGGTTCGGAGCCCCAGCATTTT.

This chain links TRBV6-2 or TRBV6-3 with TRBJ2-1; 7 nucleotides match TRBD2. Losses at the gene ends were 5 bases for V and 5 bases for J; bases not matched to a gene: 6. The germline V gene has CDR1 MNHEY and CDR2 SVGEGT. The CDR3 runs 14 residues. CDR3 region: CASSGFAGDNEQFF. The CDR3 DNA follows: TGTGCCAGCAGTGGCTTCGCGGGGGACAATGAGCAGTTCTTC.

Comment on this clone: Other DNA sequences in the sample encode the same CDR3. This rearrangement joins TRBV3-1 (or the pseudogene TRBV3-2) to TRBJ2-3; D is tentatively TRBD1 or TRBD2 (5 bases each). The V gene lost 1 base and the J gene lost 3 bases, with 5 bases spanning the gap. Germline V gives CDR1 LGHDT, CDR2 YNNKEL (reference sequence). The CDR3 sequence is 13 residues long. CDR3 bases: TGTGCCAGCAGCCAAGGGGGGACAGATACGCAGTATTTT. It codes for CASSQGGTDTQYF.

CDR3 DNA sequence: TGTGCCAGCAGCCAAGATTCTCGGGGGGCGCTTCGCGAGCAGTACTTC. It is translated as CASSQDSRGALREQYF. The chain employs TRBV3-1 (or the pseudogene TRBV3-2) and TRBJ2-7; weak D call: TRBD2 (7 bases). V dropped 0 bases and J dropped 6 bases, with 18 bases sitting between them. Germline loops: CDR1 LGHDT, CDR2 YNNKEL (reference sequence). CDR3 length equals 16 residues.

The V gene is TRBV19, the J gene TRBJ1-5; D is undetermined. The CDR3 covers 13 residues. The V end was cut by 3 bases, the J end by 6 bases, with 9 bases between. CDR1 is LNHDA and CDR2 is SQIVND in the germline V gene (reference sequence). The DNA for the CDR3 is TGTGCCAGTAGTATCCCTTCAGCTCAGCCCCAGCATTTT. Amino acids: CASSIPSAQPQHF.